This T cell receptor (beta chain) was identified during a study of T-cell memory formation after mild COVID-19. The germline CDR1 and CDR2 sequences are SGHTA and FQGNSA. There are 14 residues in the CDR3. Deletions cut 3 bases from V and 7 bases from J, with 13 bases between. TCRdb independently ran MiXCR on the 5' RACE reads; one entry per CDR3 protein. The data hold approximately 270,000 distinct CDR3 sequences, with around 15% observed a single time. Study-wide results and limits: Within pre-infection memory, some responding clones were found, suggesting cross-reactive memory joined.

Comment on this clonotype: Its specificity is not known.

The chain uses TRBV7-2 and TRBJ2-1, with D perhaps TRBD2 (7 bases). Source material: PBMCs or a T cell subset sorted from them (not recorded which). This TCR was recovered from a man aged 18 to 29 who had mild COVID-19 (a few samples of this study predate the infection). Cell type and time point are not known. The CDR3 bases are TGTGCCAGCAGCTTCGCGGGGGCGGGGAATGAGCAGTTCTTC. Amino acids: CASSFAGAGNEQFF.